The clone carrying this T cell receptor beta chain has only a few counts. What it binds is unknown. Isolated PBMCs totaled at least 7 million in each sample. The record originates from a study of blood T cells in healthy people across ages. Across the whole study: The capture of about one barcoded beta molecule per two T cells was achieved by template switching.

PCR was performed a second time for about 6 to 12 cycles using a sample-barcoded 5' primer and a J-beta primer mix. TCRdb re-called the 5' RACE reads through MiXCR, storing one row per CDR3 protein. The sample lists more than 1.4 million distinct CDR3 sequences, roughly 45% seen once, with under 8% in the top ten. Study findings and constraints: Lack of knowledge of donor CMV status possibly confounded expanded clonotype changes. The study found TCR beta diversity correlated strongly with naive T cell percentage.

CDR1 and CDR2 (germline): MDHEN, SYDVKM. V was pared by 1 base and J by 7 bases, with 20 bases between. The CDR3 is 18 residues long. The genes are TRBV28 and TRBJ1-6; TRBD1 is a possible D gene (5 bases). The sequenced sample was blood. The receptor was derived from a woman younger than 30 in good health. CDR3 bases: TGTGCCAGCAGTTTATCACCGGGACTCGGGACCCTAAATTCACCCCTCCACTTT. It specifies CASSLSPGLGTLNSPLHF.